The next 27 T cell receptor beta chains were all read from a single sample in a study of regulatory T cells in long-lasting Graves disease. Time point in this sample: newly diagnosed GD, antithyroid drugs for less than 3 months. PBMC RNA was the source of the TCR library. TCR beta libraries were built with iRepertoire HTBI primers and Arm-PCR of CDR3 regions. Via MiXCR, TCRdb re-called the multiplex PCR reads, giving one row per CDR3 protein. The data hold about 380,000 distinct CDR3 sequences, with around 16% observed a single time. Sequencing used peripheral blood mononuclear cells (PBMCs), obtained at new diagnosis, from a patient treated with antithyroid drugs. The receptors shown here come from a female donor with Graves disease.

This clonotype has ten or more counts. The J gene is TRBJ1-1, the V gene TRBV11-2, with 10 bases matching TRBD1. After removal of 7 bases from V and 9 bases from J, the junction contained 14 bases not matched to a gene. The germline CDR1 and CDR2 sequences are SGHAT and FQNNGV. The CDR3 sequence is 15 residues long. This chain's CDR3 is CASMSIPGQGIQAFF. Here the CDR3 DNA reads TGTGCCAGCATGTCCATCCCGGGACAGGGGATTCAAGCTTTCTTT.

The sample holds many counts of this clonotype. The V and J genes are TRBV12-3 or TRBV12-4 and TRBJ2-5; tentatively, D is TRBD2 (6 bases). CDR3 length: 15 amino acids. The V end was cut by 3 bases, the J end by 4 bases, with 15 bases between. The CDR3 here is CASSLSQAGTETQYF. The DNA of the CDR3 is TGTGCCAGCAGTTTGTCGCAGGCGGGAACAGAGACCCAGTACTTC.

This clonotype was seen a few times. J is TRBJ2-1 and V is TRBV24-1; maybe TRBD1 (5 bases). The V and J ends lost 5 bases and 9 bases respectively, with 13 bases between them. The V gene's germline CDR1 is KGHDR and CDR2 SFDVKD. The CDR3 is made up of 13 amino acids. The CDR3 region has the DNA TGTGCCACCAGTGCCCCAGGGTCCCCTGAGCAGTTCTTC. It is translated as CATSAPGSPEQFF.

This clonotype was recorded a few times. The chain joins TRBV5-1 to TRBJ2-2; D is possibly TRBD2 (6 bases). The V and J ends lost 0 bases and 1 base respectively, with 10 bases between them. This CDR3 has 16 residues. The germline V gene encodes CDR1 SGHRS and CDR2 YFSETQ. The CDR3 is CASSLAASENTGELFF. The CDR3 DNA is TGCGCCAGCAGCTTGGCGGCTAGCGAGAACACCGGGGAGCTGTTTTTT.

This clonotype was picked up many times. The gene calls are TRBV7-9 and TRBJ1-2; a weak D match, TRBD1 (5 bases). CDR3 length equals 13 residues. CDR1 and CDR2 from the germline V gene are SEHNR and FQNEAQ (reference sequence). V was cut by 6 bases and J by 3 bases, with 11 bases left in between. The CDR3 loop is CASRMTGDYGYTF. The CDR3 nucleotides read TGTGCCAGCAGAATGACGGGGGACTATGGCTACACCTTC. The full variable domain, completed using reference TRBV7-9 and TRBJ1-2, is DTGVSQNPRHKITKRGQNVTFRCDPISEHNRLYWYRQTLGQGPEFLTYFQNEAQLEKSRLLSDRFSAERPKGSFSTLEIQRTEQGDSAMYLCASRMTGDYGYTFGSGTRLTVV.

This clonotype was seen ten or more times. J is TRBJ1-1 and V is TRBV5-8, with TRBD1 identical over 11 bases. Per germline, CDR1 SGHTS and CDR2 YDEGEE. The CDR3 has 15 residues. V was pared by 0 bases and J by 4 bases, with 2 bases of the junction left unmatched. CDR3 amino acids: CASSLAGQGGTEAFF. The CDR3 bases are TGTGCCAGCAGCTTGGCGGGACAGGGGGGCACTGAAGCTTTCTTT.

This chain connects TRBV9 to TRBJ1-2; D not certain. The CDR3 is 16 amino acids. Germline lookup yields CDR1 SGDLS and CDR2 YYNGEE. The V and J ends lost 0 bases and 10 bases respectively, with 22 bases between them. CDR3 sequence: CASSVVPQGIVRDYTF. The DNA for the CDR3 is TGTGCCAGCAGCGTAGTTCCCCAAGGCATAGTGCGCGACTACACCTTC. The full variable domain, completed using reference TRBV9 and TRBJ1-2, is DSGVTQTPKHLITATGQRVTLRCSPRSGDLSVYWYQQSLDQGLQFLIQYYNGEERAKGNILERFSAQQFPDLHSELNLSSLELGDSALYFCASSVVPQGIVRDYTFGSGTRLTVV.

The sample holds many counts of this clonotype. The chain recombines TRBV24-1 with TRBJ1-6, with unresolved D. The CDR3 extends over 14 amino acids. CDR1 is KGHDR, CDR2 SFDVKD, per germline. V was pared by 2 bases and J by 10 bases, with 11 bases between. In DNA, the CDR3 is TGTGCCACCAGTGATTCCGGGGTTTCCTCACCCCTCCACTTT. Its translation: CATSDSGVSSPLHF.

This clonotype has just a few counts. This sequence joins TRBV5-4 and TRBJ2-7; D might be TRBD2 (7 bases). With 2 bases removed from V and 3 bases from J, the gap between germline ends came to 15 bases. Germline loops: CDR1 SGHNT, CDR2 YYREEE (reference sequence). The CDR3 spans 15 residues. CDR3 sequence reads: CASSFGGGHVYEQYF. CDR3 DNA: TGTGCCAGCAGCTTTGGGGGGGGACACGTCTACGAGCAGTACTTC.

The sample holds a few counts of this clonotype. The rearrangement uses TRBV15 and TRBJ2-7, with 7 positions matching TRBD2. The junction had 9 bases not matched to a gene; V was cut back by 0 bases and J by 7 bases. In germline, CDR1 is LNHNV, CDR2 YYDKDF (reference sequence). The CDR3 totals 15 residues. In DNA, the CDR3 is TGTGCCACCAGCAGAGATCTAAGCGGGGCTAGAGAGCAGTACTTC. Translated, it gives CATSRDLSGAREQYF.

The rearrangement joins TRBV25-1 to TRBJ2-1; D is uncertain. V lost 4 bases and J lost 5, with 15 bases in between. The CDR3 has 15 residues. Germline V gene lookup returns CDR1 MGHDK and CDR2 SYGVNS. CDR3 amino acids: CASSARPQLNNEQFF. CDR3 bases: TGTGCCAGCAGTGCCAGACCACAATTAAACAATGAGCAGTTCTTC. The full variable domain, in which reference TRBV25-1 and TRBJ2-1 provide the parts outside the CDR3, is EADIYQTPRYLVIGTGKKITLECSQTMGHDKMYWYQQDPGMELHLIHYSYGVNSTEKGDLSSESTVSRIRTEHFPLTLESARPSHTSQYLCASSARPQLNNEQFFGPGTRLTVL.

This clonotype was counted ten times or more. This chain links TRBV6-1 with TRBJ1-2; 11 bases agree with TRBD1. The germline CDR1 and CDR2 sequences are MNHNS and SASEGT. This CDR3 contains 14 residues. The V and J ends lost 6 bases and 4 bases, in that order; junction bases with no gene match: 4. Here the CDR3 DNA reads TGTGCCAGCAGGGGACAGGGGGGCGTCTATGGCTACACCTTC. This sequence encodes CASRGQGGVYGYTF.

This clonotype was counted a few times. The rearrangement links TRBV7-9 to TRBJ2-6, with 7 bases fitting TRBD1. The V gene end was trimmed by 7 bases and the J gene end by 1 base; junction bases not matched to a gene: 13. CDR3 size: 18 residues. Germline V lookup: CDR1 SEHNR, CDR2 FQNEAQ (reference sequence). The CDR3 DNA reads as TGTGCCAGCACTTATTACAGGGGAATAGGGTCTGGGGCCAACGTCCTGACTTTC. It codes for CASTYYRGIGSGANVLTF.

This clonotype was detected many times. The chain recombines TRBV3-1 with TRBJ1-2, with a weak D call TRBD1 (6 bases). CDR1 LGHDT and CDR2 YNNKEL come from the germline V gene (reference sequence). The ends were cut back, 5 bases at V and 4 bases at J, with 17 bases in the middle. The CDR3 covers 15 residues. The CDR3: CASSFGQGFPYGYTF. CDR3 DNA: TGTGCCAGCAGCTTTGGTCAGGGGTTTCCCTATGGCTACACCTTC.

This clonotype was seen repeatedly, ten times or more. V gene TRBV5-6 combines with J gene TRBJ1-4; D perhaps matches TRBD1 (5 bases). V was trimmed by 0 bases and J by 5 bases, leaving 8 bases between them. The CDR3 has 14 amino acids. Germline lookup yields CDR1 SGHDT and CDR2 YYEEEE. The CDR3 coding sequence is TGTGCCAGCAGCTTGGAGGGACTAAATGAAAAACTGTTTTTT. This gives the protein CASSLEGLNEKLFF.

The sample holds many counts of this clonotype. A junction boundary mismatches the germline segment, possibly from a read error. The V gene is TRBV7-9, the J gene TRBJ2-1; D ambiguous. The CDR3 has 11 amino acids. CDR1 and CDR2 (germline): SEHNR, FQNEAQ (reference sequence). The CDR3 here is CASSSLTSAVF. The CDR3, as DNA: TGTGCCAGCAGCTCCCTCACCTCGGCGGTCTTC. The whole variable domain, filled in from reference TRBV7-9 and TRBJ2-1, reads DTGVSQNPRHKITKRGQNVTFRCDPISEHNRLYWYRQTLGQGPEFLTYFQNEAQLEKSRLLSDRFSAERPKGSFSTLEIQRTEQGDSAMYLCASSSLTSAVFGPGTRLTVL.

The chain couples TRBV5-1 to TRBJ2-5; a possible D gene is TRBD1 (5 bases). V was shortened by 0 bases and J by 0 bases, with 15 bases between the two germline ends. The CDR3 runs to 17 residues. Germline CDR1 and CDR2: SGHRS and YFSETQ. The CDR3 region is CASSLDRGFSDQETQYF. The CDR3 DNA reads as TGCGCCAGCAGCTTGGATAGGGGATTCTCCGACCAAGAGACCCAGTACTTC.

This chain links TRBV16 with TRBJ1-3; D not resolved. Germline CDR1 KGHSY, CDR2 FQNENV. Trimming removed 5 bases at V and 0 bases at J, with 8 bases between. This CDR3 is built from 14 residues. CDR3 sequence: CASSSPSSGNTIYF. CDR3 in DNA: TGTGCCAGCAGCTCCCCTAGCTCTGGAAACACCATATATTTT.

The sample holds many counts of this clonotype. The CDR3 spells CSARVGGYTF. CDR3 in DNA: TGCAGTGCTAGAGTAGGTGGCTACACCTTC. The J gene is TRBJ1-2, the V gene TRBV20-1; D is unclear. Trimming cost V 1 base and J 7 bases, with 4 bases left between them. Germline V lookup: CDR1 DFQATT, CDR2 SNEGSKA (reference sequence). The CDR3 has 10 residues.

Only a few counts were recorded for this clonotype. The V call is TRBV7-9, the J call TRBJ2-5; either TRBD1 or TRBD2 may fit D (5 bases each). CDR3 length: 16 amino acids. V lost 5 bases and J lost 4, with 20 bases in between. Germline-derived CDR1 and CDR2 are SEHNR and FQNEAQ (reference sequence). CDR3 residues: CASSPGWYPGIETQYF. CDR3 nucleotides: TGTGCCAGCAGCCCAGGGTGGTACCCGGGGATAGAGACCCAGTACTTC.

This clonotype came up a few times. The rearrangement links TRBV9 to TRBJ1-3; no reliable D call. V was pared by 3 bases and J by 8 bases, with 12 bases between. The CDR3 totals 13 residues. Germline V gives CDR1 SGDLS, CDR2 YYNGEE. CDR3 amino acids: CASSETLSDTIYF. The DNA of the CDR3 is TGTGCCAGCAGCGAGACCCTTTCGGACACCATATATTTT.

This clonotype was picked up many times. The rearrangement joins TRBV28 to TRBJ2-3; tentative D call: TRBD2 (5 bases). There are 15 residues in the CDR3. With 3 bases removed from V and 0 bases from J, the gap between germline ends came to 10 bases. The germline gives CDR1 MDHEN, CDR2 SYDVKM. DNA of the CDR3: TGTGCCAGCAGTTTCTACCCGGGGAGCACAGATACGCAGTATTTT. Its translation is CASSFYPGSTDTQYF.

There are many counts of this clonotype. This chain links TRBV11-2 with TRBJ2-1; perhaps TRBD2 as D (7 bases). The V and J ends lost 8 bases and 15 bases respectively, with 14 bases between them. The CDR3 covers 10 residues. CDR1 is SGHAT and CDR2 is FQNNGV in the germline V gene. The CDR3 reads CASAGAVRFF. CDR3 nucleotides: TGTGCCAGCGCGGGGGCCGTTCGGTTCTTC.

The table lists this clonotype with many counts. V gene TRBV7-2 combines with J gene TRBJ1-2; TRBD1 agrees at 11 bases. Germline CDR1 and CDR2: SGHTA and FQGNSA. The V segment lost 2 bases and the J segment 7 bases; nucleotides outside the gene matches: 6. The CDR3 sequence is 15 residues long. DNA of the CDR3: TGTGCCAGCAGCTTAATGGACAGGGGGCGAGGTGGCTACACCTTC. Encoded protein: CASSLMDRGRGGYTF. The variable domain in full, completed from reference TRBV7-2 and TRBJ1-2, reads GAGVSQSPSNKVTEKGKDVELRCDPISGHTALYWYRQSLGQGLEFLIYFQGNSAPDKSGLPSDRFSAERTGGSVSTLTIQRTQQEDSAVYLCASSLMDRGRGGYTFGSGTRLTVV.

This sequence joins TRBV7-9 and TRBJ1-2; 8 nucleotides line up with TRBD1. This CDR3 has 16 amino acids. V gave up 4 bases and J gave up 4 bases; unmatched junction bases: 11. The V gene's germline CDR1 is SEHNR and CDR2 FQNEAQ (reference sequence). This chain's CDR3 is CASSSEKLQGAYGYTF. The CDR3 bases are TGTGCCAGCAGCTCAGAGAAACTCCAGGGGGCCTATGGCTACACCTTC.

This chain joins TRBV12-3 or TRBV12-4 and TRBJ1-2; the D is unclear. This CDR3 is built from 12 residues. V dropped 6 bases and J dropped 5 bases, with 10 bases sitting between them. CDR3 loop: CASSLTSYGYTF. DNA for the CDR3: TGTGCCAGCAGCCTAACATCTTATGGCTACACCTTC.

This clonotype has a count of ten or more. The rearrangement links TRBV7-2 to TRBJ2-7, with D possibly matching TRBD2 (5 bases). CDR1 and CDR2 (germline): SGHTA, FQGNSA. Trimming left V 1 base short and J 6 bases short, with 16 bases between. This CDR3 has 15 amino acids. CDR3 amino acids: CASSLDPQADAEQYF. The CDR3 DNA reads as TGTGCCAGCAGCTTAGACCCCCAAGCGGACGCCGAGCAGTACTTC.